These 14 T cell receptor beta chains share one sample of origin, sequenced in a study of cytomegalovirus exposure and HLA in healthy donors. Generated by immunoSEQ multiplex PCR, the TCRdb table keeps only in-frame clones and is missing some. The table lists fewer than 70,000 clones, roughly 94% of them singletons. Sequencing used PBMCs. Receptors were obtained from a young woman in good health and CMV-seropositive.

The rearrangement uses TRBV28 and TRBJ2-1, with TRBD2 identical over 8 bases. V gave up 7 bases and J gave up 4 bases; unmatched junction bases: 12. This CDR3 contains 16 residues. In germline, CDR1 is MDHEN, CDR2 SYDVKM. CDR3 DNA sequence: TGTGCCAGCACCGCTCACCGGGGGGGCCCTTACAATGAGCAGTTCTTC. It yields the protein CASTAHRGGPYNEQFF.

CDR3 bases: TGTGCCAGCACGGTCCTACTAGCGGGAGGTGACAATGAGCAGTTCTTC. It translates to CASTVLLAGGDNEQFF. J is TRBJ2-1 and V is TRBV27; TRBD2 matches at 12 bases. V shed 7 bases and J 5 bases; nucleotides not matched to a gene: 9. CDR1 is MNHEY and CDR2 is SMNVEV in the germline V gene (reference sequence). The CDR3 consists of 16 residues.

The DNA of the CDR3 is TGTGCCAGCAGCTTGTTGGAGCAACAGGGGGCACAAAACATTCAGTACTTC. Translated, it gives CASSLLEQQGAQNIQYF. The chain recombines TRBV5-6 with TRBJ2-4; 9 nucleotides match TRBD1. The CDR3 consists of 17 residues. Germline V gene sequence: CDR1 SGHDT, CDR2 YYEEEE. The ends lost 1 base at V and 5 bases at J; junction bases unmatched: 10.

The chain recombines TRBV25-1 with TRBJ2-1, with D uncertain. Germline CDR1 MGHDK, CDR2 SYGVNS. The CDR3 has 11 residues. V was pared by 3 bases and J by 8 bases, with 5 bases between. This CDR3 is CASSDGHEQFF. The CDR3 DNA reads as TGTGCCAGCAGTGACGGTCATGAGCAGTTCTTC. The full variable domain, with the rest looked up from reference TRBV25-1 and TRBJ2-1, is EADIYQTPRYLVIGTGKKITLECSQTMGHDKMYWYQQDPGMELHLIHYSYGVNSTEKGDLSSESTVSRIRTEHFPLTLESARPSHTSQYLCASSDGHEQFFGPGTRLTVL.

Concerning this clone itself: At one of its ends the junction is not consistent with the germline gene, which may arise from a read error. The chain carries TRBV19 and TRBJ2-3; a possible D gene is TRBD1 (7 bases). CDR1 is LNHDA, CDR2 SQIVND, per germline (reference sequence). The CDR3 contains 14 residues. The CDR3 region has the DNA TGTGCCAGCAGTAGCCCAGGGGGGCCAGATACGCAGTATTTT. This gives the protein CASSSPGGPDTQYF.

The V gene is TRBV27, the J gene TRBJ1-5; no firm D call. This CDR3 is 17 amino acids long. V lost 0 bases, J lost 3 bases, and 15 bases lay in between. Germline CDR1 MNHEY, CDR2 SMNVEV (reference sequence). CDR3 nucleotides: TGTGCCAGCAGTTTATCGAGGGCATACGGGGACAATCAGCCCCAGCATTTT. This encodes CASSLSRAYGDNQPQHF.

This clone is a singleton in its sample. The J gene is TRBJ2-6, the V gene TRBV7-8; maybe TRBD1 (5 bases). V dropped 4 bases and J dropped 0 bases, with 13 bases sitting between them. The germline gives CDR1 SGHVS, CDR2 FQNEAQ. This CDR3 contains 17 residues. As DNA, the CDR3 is TGTGCCAGCAGCTCGACAGTTCTTAGCTCTGGGGCCAACGTCCTGACTTTC. Residues: CASSSTVLSSGANVLTF.

The V and J genes are TRBV6-5 and TRBJ1-6, with unresolved D. Deletions cut 4 bases from V and 9 bases from J, with 13 bases between. CDR1 is MNHEY, CDR2 SVGAGI, per germline. The CDR3 is made up of 14 amino acids. CDR3 sequence (DNA): TGTGCCAGCAGTTTTGACCCGACTGTTTCACCCCTCCACTTT. As protein: CASSFDPTVSPLHF.

The J gene is TRBJ1-1, the V gene TRBV6-5, with a tentative D call TRBD1 (5 bases). Deletions cut 8 bases from V and 5 bases from J, with 15 bases between. Germline CDR1 and CDR2: MNHEY and SVGAGI. The CDR3 runs to 13 residues. CDR3 sequence (DNA): TGTGCCAGCGGTCCAGGGTACGAGACTGAAGCTTTCTTT. Its translation is CASGPGYETEAFF.

DNA for the CDR3: TGCAGCGTTGGGCACACAGGGGATAGCAATCAGCCCCAGCATTTT. Amino acid sequence: CSVGHTGDSNQPQHF. This chain joins TRBV29-1 and TRBJ1-5, with 7 bases matching TRBD1. V gave up 4 bases and J gave up 0 bases; unmatched junction bases: 6. Germline assignment: CDR1 SQVTM and CDR2 ANQGSEA. CDR3 size: 15 residues.

V and J are TRBV7-3 and TRBJ1-2; 7 bases align to TRBD1. The CDR3 runs 17 residues. V was clipped by 0 bases and J by 3 bases; unmatched bases: 10. Germline CDR1 SGHTA, CDR2 FQGTGA. CDR3 amino acids: CASSLTLIRDSDYGYTF. For the CDR3, the DNA is TGTGCCAGCAGCTTAACGCTAATTCGGGACAGTGACTATGGCTACACCTTC. Complete variable domain (other parts from reference TRBV7-3 and TRBJ1-2): GAGVSQTPSNKVTEKGKYVELRCDPISGHTALYWYRQSLGQGPEFLIYFQGTGAADDSGLPNDRFFAVRPEGSVSTLKIQRTERGDSAVYLCASSLTLIRDSDYGYTFGSGTRLTVV.

Written as DNA, the CDR3 is TGTGCCAGCAGCTTAGCCATGATCGCGGATACGCAGTATTTT. It codes for CASSLAMIADTQYF. V is TRBV7-2 and J is TRBJ2-3, with D uncertain. V lost 0 bases and J lost 6, with 10 bases in between. From germline, CDR1 is SGHTA and CDR2 FQGNSA. CDR3 length equals 14 residues.

As DNA, the CDR3 is TGTGCCAGCAGCTTAGATAGCGGGAGGACAGATACGCAGTATTTT. As protein: CASSLDSGRTDTQYF. The V and J genes are TRBV11-1 and TRBJ2-3; TRBD2 matches 10 bases. CDR3 length: 15 residues. The germline V gene has CDR1 SGHAT and CDR2 FQDESV (reference sequence). Trimming at V came to 1 base and at J to 3 bases, leaving 1 base not matched to a gene.

The chain couples TRBV2 to TRBJ1-1, with 7 bases identical to TRBD1. Trimming cost V 4 bases and J 10 bases; bases outside gene matches: 3. CDR1 is SNHLY and CDR2 is FYNNEI in the germline V gene. There are 11 residues in the CDR3. CDR3 sequence: CASSVRGPAFF. The DNA of the CDR3 is TGTGCCAGCAGTGTTAGGGGGCCAGCTTTCTTT. Complete variable domain (other parts from reference TRBV2 and TRBJ1-1): EPEVTQTPSHQVTQMGQEVILRCVPISNHLYFYWYRQILGQKVEFLVSFYNNEISEKSEIFDDQFSVERPDGSNFTLKIRSTKLEDSAMYFCASSVRGPAFFGQGTRLTVV.